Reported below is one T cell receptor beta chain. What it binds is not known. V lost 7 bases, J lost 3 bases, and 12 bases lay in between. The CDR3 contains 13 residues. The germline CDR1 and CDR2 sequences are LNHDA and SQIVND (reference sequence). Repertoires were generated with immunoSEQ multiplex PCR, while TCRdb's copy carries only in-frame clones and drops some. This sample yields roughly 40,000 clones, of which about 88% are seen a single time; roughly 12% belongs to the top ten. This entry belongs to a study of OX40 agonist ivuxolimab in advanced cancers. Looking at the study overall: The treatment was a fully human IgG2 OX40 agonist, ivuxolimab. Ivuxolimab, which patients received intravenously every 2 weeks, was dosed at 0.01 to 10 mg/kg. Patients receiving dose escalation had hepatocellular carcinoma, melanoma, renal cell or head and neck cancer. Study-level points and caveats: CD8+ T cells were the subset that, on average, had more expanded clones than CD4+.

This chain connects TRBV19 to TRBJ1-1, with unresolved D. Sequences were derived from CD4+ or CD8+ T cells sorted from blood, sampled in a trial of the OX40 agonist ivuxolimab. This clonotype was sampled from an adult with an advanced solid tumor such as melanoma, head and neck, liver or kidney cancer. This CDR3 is CASTRARYTEAFF. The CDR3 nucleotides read TGTGCCAGTACCCGGGCGAGATACACTGAAGCTTTCTTT.